The 9 T cell receptor beta chains below come from one sample, sequenced in a study of T-cell memory formation after mild COVID-19. TCRdb analysed the 5' RACE reads with MiXCR anew, one entry per CDR3 protein. The sample lists roughly 400,000 distinct CDR3 sequences; less than 25% were seen once. The material sequenced was PBMCs or a T cell subset sorted from them (not recorded which). These receptors came from an adult woman who had mild COVID-19 (a few samples of this study predate the infection). Cell type and time point are not known.

This sequence joins TRBV18 and TRBJ2-5; D uncertain. Germline values: CDR1 KGHSH, CDR2 LQKENI. The V end lost 3 bases, the J end lost 0 bases, and 5 bases lay between the germline ends. The CDR3 totals 13 residues. The CDR3 bases are TGTGCCAGCTCACCTGCCTACCAAGAGACCCAGTACTTC. This codes for CASSPAYQETQYF.

The chain joins TRBV7-8 to TRBJ2-2, with 9 bases identical to TRBD2. The V gene's germline CDR1 is SGHVS and CDR2 FQNEAQ. Trimming removed 1 base from V and 8 bases from J; junction bases left unmatched: 5. CDR3 length: 15 amino acids. This CDR3 is CASSLGLAAMGELFF. CDR3 coding DNA: TGTGCCAGCAGCTTAGGACTAGCGGCCATGGGGGAGCTGTTTTTT.

This clonotype was picked up many times. V gene TRBV7-2 combines with J gene TRBJ2-3; perhaps TRBD2 as D (5 bases). V dropped 0 bases and J dropped 2 bases, with 6 bases sitting between them. CDR3 length: 14 amino acids. Per germline, CDR1 SGHTA and CDR2 FQGNSA. Here the CDR3 DNA reads TGTGCCAGCAGCTTAGCGGGAGCCACAGATACGCAGTATTTT. This codes for CASSLAGATDTQYF.

This chain links TRBV5-1 with TRBJ1-2, with 7 bases matching TRBD1. J lost 1 base, V lost 4 bases, and 10 bases had no gene match. The length of the CDR3 is 16 residues. Germline values: CDR1 SGHRS, CDR2 YFSETQ. In nucleotides, the CDR3 is TGCGCCAGCAGCAACCTCCGGGACAGCTATAACTATGGCTACACCTTC. Protein sequence: CASSNLRDSYNYGYTF.

The sample holds a few counts of this clonotype. The rearrangement joins TRBV5-5 to TRBJ2-1; possibly TRBD2 for D (6 bases). V lost 4 bases and J 9 bases, leaving 11 bases between the germline ends. The CDR3 contains 12 residues. CDR1 and CDR2 (germline): SGHKS, YYEKEE (reference sequence). CDR3 sequence reads: CASSRRGSEQFF. The CDR3 DNA sequence: TGTGCCAGCAGCCGCCGGGGGAGTGAGCAGTTCTTC.

V and J are TRBV10-3 and TRBJ2-3; D possibly corresponds to TRBD1 (5 bases). V lost 5 bases to trimming and J lost 3 bases, with 18 bases between them. The CDR3 is 16 residues long. Germline CDR1 reads ENHRY; CDR2 reads SYGVKD. The CDR3 bases are TGTGCCATCAGTATTGGGGCCAGATCTTCTACAGATACGCAGTATTTT. It specifies CAISIGARSSTDTQYF.

This chain joins TRBV10-3 and TRBJ2-7, with D unresolved. Trimming took 7 bases from V and 3 from J, leaving 13 bases between them. CDR1 is ENHRY, CDR2 SYGVKD, per germline. The CDR3 consists of 13 residues. The CDR3 spells CAINPTDGYEQYF. The DNA of the CDR3 is TGTGCCATCAATCCAACTGACGGCTACGAGCAGTACTTC.

The gene calls are TRBV7-3 and TRBJ2-7; D gene unclear. This CDR3 contains 15 residues. CDR1 and CDR2 (germline): SGHTA, FQGTGA. Trimming left V 0 bases short and J 0 bases short, with 9 bases between. The CDR3 loop reads CASSLTHSSSYEQYF. DNA for the CDR3: TGTGCCAGCAGCTTAACGCACTCAAGCTCCTACGAGCAGTACTTC.

V and J are TRBV27 and TRBJ2-3; D perhaps matches TRBD2 (7 bases). The CDR3 contains 15 residues. The V gene lost 5 bases and the J gene lost 4 bases, with 16 bases spanning the gap. Germline CDR1 and CDR2: MNHEY and SMNVEV (reference sequence). The CDR3 nucleotides are TGTGCCAGCAGTCCATTACAGGGAGGGCCAGATACGCAGTATTTT. As protein: CASSPLQGGPDTQYF.